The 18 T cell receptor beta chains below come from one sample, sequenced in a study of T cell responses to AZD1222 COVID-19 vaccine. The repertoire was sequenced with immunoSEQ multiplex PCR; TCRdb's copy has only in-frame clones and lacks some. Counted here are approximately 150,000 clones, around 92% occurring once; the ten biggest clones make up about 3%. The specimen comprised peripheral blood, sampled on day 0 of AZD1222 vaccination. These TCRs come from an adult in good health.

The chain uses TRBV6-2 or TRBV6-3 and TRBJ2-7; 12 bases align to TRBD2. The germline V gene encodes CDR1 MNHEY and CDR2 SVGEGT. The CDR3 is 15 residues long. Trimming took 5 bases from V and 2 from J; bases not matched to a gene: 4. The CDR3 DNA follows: TGTGCCAGCAGTGGCACTAGCGGGAGGACCTACGAGCAGTACTTC. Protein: CASSGTSGRTYEQYF.

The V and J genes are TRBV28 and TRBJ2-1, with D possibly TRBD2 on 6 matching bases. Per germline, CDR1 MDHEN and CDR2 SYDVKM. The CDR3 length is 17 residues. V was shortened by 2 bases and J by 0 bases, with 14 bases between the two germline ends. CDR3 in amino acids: CASSLMPSDSSYNEQFF. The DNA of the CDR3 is TGTGCCAGCAGTTTAATGCCTAGCGATAGCTCCTACAATGAGCAGTTCTTC.

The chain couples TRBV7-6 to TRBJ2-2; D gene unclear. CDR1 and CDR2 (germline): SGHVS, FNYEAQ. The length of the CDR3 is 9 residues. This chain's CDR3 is CDRSGELFF. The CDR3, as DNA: TGTGACCGGTCCGGGGAGCTGTTTTTT.

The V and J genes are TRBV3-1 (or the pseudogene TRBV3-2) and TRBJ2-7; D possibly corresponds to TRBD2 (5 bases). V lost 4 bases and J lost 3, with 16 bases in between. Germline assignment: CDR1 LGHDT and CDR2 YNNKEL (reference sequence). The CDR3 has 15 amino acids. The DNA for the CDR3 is TGTGCCAGCAGCCCCTCCCGAGGGCCCCACTACGAGCAGTACTTC. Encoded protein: CASSPSRGPHYEQYF.

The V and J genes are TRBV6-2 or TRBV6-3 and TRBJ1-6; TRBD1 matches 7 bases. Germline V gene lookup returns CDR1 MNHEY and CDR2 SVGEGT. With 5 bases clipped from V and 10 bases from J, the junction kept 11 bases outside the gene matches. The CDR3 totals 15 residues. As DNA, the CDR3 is TGTGCCAGCAGTATACCGGGACAGCCCTTCTCACCCCTCCACTTT. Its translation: CASSIPGQPFSPLHF.

The CDR3 nucleotides are TGTGCCAGCAGGAGACAGGGGGCCGGAACTGAAGCTTTCTTT. This translates into CASRRQGAGTEAFF. The chain is built from TRBV11-2 and TRBJ1-1; 10 bases fit TRBD1. The germline V gene has CDR1 SGHAT and CDR2 FQNNGV. The CDR3 is made up of 14 amino acids. Germline trimming cut 6 bases from V and 5 bases from J; bases unmatched to any gene: 6.

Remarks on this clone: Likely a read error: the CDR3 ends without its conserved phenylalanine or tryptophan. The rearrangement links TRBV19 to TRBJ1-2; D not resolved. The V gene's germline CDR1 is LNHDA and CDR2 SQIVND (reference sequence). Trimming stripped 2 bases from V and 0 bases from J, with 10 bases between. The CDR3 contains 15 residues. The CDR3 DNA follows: TGTGCCAGTAGTATACCGGGGATGGCTAACTATGGCTACACCCTC. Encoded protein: CASSIPGMANYGYTL.

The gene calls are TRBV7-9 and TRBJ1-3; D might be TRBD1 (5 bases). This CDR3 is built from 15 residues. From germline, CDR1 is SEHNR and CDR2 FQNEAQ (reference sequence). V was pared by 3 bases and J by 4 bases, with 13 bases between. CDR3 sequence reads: CASSLVPGFGNTIYF. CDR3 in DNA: TGTGCCAGCAGCTTGGTGCCAGGGTTCGGAAACACCATATATTTT. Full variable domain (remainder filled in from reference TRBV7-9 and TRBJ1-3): DTGVSQNPRHKITKRGQNVTFRCDPISEHNRLYWYRQTLGQGPEFLTYFQNEAQLEKSRLLSDRFSAERPKGSFSTLEIQRTEQGDSAMYLCASSLVPGFGNTIYFGEGSWLTVV.

CDR3 protein: CASSEPGRTNTGELFF. The CDR3 nucleotides are TGTGCCAGCAGCGAACCGGGACGGACGAACACCGGGGAGCTGTTTTTT. The J gene is TRBJ2-2, the V gene TRBV7-2; perhaps D is TRBD1 or TRBD2 (5 bases each). Germline V gene sequence: CDR1 SGHTA, CDR2 FQGNSA. Trimming cost V 5 bases and J 0 bases, with 13 bases left between them. The CDR3 length is 16 residues. The variable domain in full, with the rest retrieved from reference TRBV7-2 and TRBJ2-2, is GAGVSQSPSNKVTEKGKDVELRCDPISGHTALYWYRQSLGQGLEFLIYFQGNSAPDKSGLPSDRFSAERTGGSVSTLTIQRTQQEDSAVYLCASSEPGRTNTGELFFGEGSRLTVL.

CDR3 sequence: CASSLGPGPEAYNSPLHF. The CDR3 nucleotides read TGCGCCAGCAGCTTGGGCCCCGGTCCAGAAGCCTATAATTCACCCCTCCACTTT. The J gene is TRBJ1-6, the V gene TRBV5-1; D is ambiguous. Per germline, CDR1 SGHRS and CDR2 YFSETQ. CDR3 length equals 18 residues. V was cut by 0 bases and J by 2 bases, with 15 bases left in between.

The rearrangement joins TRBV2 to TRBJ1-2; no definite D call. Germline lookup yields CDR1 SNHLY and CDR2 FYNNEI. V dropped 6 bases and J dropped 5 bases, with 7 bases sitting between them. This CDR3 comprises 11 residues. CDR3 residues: CASSRQYGYTF. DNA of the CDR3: TGTGCCAGCAGCCGACAATATGGCTACACCTTC.

In DNA form, the CDR3 reads TGTGCCAGCAGCTCGGAGTCGGGCTACACCTTC. It yields the protein CASSSESGYTF. This chain uses TRBV7-2 with TRBJ1-2; D call uncertain. V gave up 4 bases and J gave up 8 bases, with 8 bases separating them. From germline, CDR1 is SGHTA and CDR2 FQGNSA. The CDR3 length is 11 residues.

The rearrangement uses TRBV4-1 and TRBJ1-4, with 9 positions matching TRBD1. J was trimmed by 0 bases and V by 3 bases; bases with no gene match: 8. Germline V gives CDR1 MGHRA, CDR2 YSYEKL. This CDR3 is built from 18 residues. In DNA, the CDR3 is TGCGCCAGCAGCCAGGGACAGGGCCGACCTGCAACTAATGAAAAACTGTTTTTT. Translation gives CASSQGQGRPATNEKLFF.

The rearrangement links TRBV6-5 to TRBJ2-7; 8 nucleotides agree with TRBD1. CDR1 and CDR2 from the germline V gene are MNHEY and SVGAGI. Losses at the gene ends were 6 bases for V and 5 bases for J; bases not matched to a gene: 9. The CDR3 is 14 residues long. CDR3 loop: CASSADRELDEQYF. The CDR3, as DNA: TGTGCCAGCAGCGCGGACAGGGAGTTGGACGAGCAGTACTTC.

The CDR3 coding sequence is TGTGCCAGTAGTCCCTGGGGAGCGGGAGTCGAGCAGTTCTTC. Translated: CASSPWGAGVEQFF. V gene TRBV19 combines with J gene TRBJ2-1, with TRBD2 matching 8 bases. The germline V gene has CDR1 LNHDA and CDR2 SQIVND (reference sequence). The CDR3 extends over 14 amino acids. Losses at the gene ends were 5 bases for V and 10 bases for J; bases not matched to a gene: 10.

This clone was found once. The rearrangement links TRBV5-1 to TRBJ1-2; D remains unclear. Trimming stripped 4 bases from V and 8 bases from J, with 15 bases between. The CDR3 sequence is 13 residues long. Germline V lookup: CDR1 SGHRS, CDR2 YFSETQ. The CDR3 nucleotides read TGCGCCAGCAGCCTTGACGCCTGGTCGGGCTACACCTTC. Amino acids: CASSLDAWSGYTF.

CDR3 nucleotide sequence: TGTGCCAGCAGTCGCGACAGAGGCTATGGCTACACCTTC. Its protein product is CASSRDRGYGYTF. The genes are TRBV6-5 and TRBJ1-2, with a possible D match to TRBD1 (5 bases). Germline CDR1 and CDR2: MNHEY and SVGAGI. V lost 5 bases, J lost 4 bases, and 11 bases lay in between. The CDR3 length is 13 residues.

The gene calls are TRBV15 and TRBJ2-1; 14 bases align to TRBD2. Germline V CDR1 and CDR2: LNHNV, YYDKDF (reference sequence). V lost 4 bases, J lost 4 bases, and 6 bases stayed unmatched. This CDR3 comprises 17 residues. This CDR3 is CATSTRLAGGHYNEQFF. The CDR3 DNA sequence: TGTGCCACCAGCACCAGACTAGCGGGGGGGCATTACAATGAGCAGTTCTTC.